The 17 T cell receptor beta chains in this list originate from one sample, sequenced in a study of tumor T cells in aggressive B-cell lymphoma. Sequencing used immunoSEQ multiplex PCR; TCRdb keeps in-frame clones, though not all of them. Here the sample spans roughly 4,000 clones, roughly 80% being singletons. What was sequenced was tumor tissue. All receptors derive from an adult with diffuse large B cell lymphoma.

This clone was counted between two and nine times. The rearrangement joins TRBV10-2 to TRBJ1-1; D is uncertain. The germline V gene has CDR1 WSHSY and CDR2 SAAADI. The CDR3 spans 12 residues. The V end was cut by 4 bases, the J end by 2 bases, with 5 bases between. This chain's CDR3 is CASSGANTEAFF. The CDR3 nucleotides read TGCGCCAGCAGTGGGGCAAACACTGAAGCTTTCTTT.

The chain is built from TRBV7-2 and TRBJ2-5, with a tentative D call TRBD2 (6 bases). Trimming took off 5 bases at V and 3 bases at J, with 10 bases between the two ends. Germline assignment: CDR1 SGHTA and CDR2 FQGNSA. CDR3 length: 13 amino acids. The CDR3 is CASSPRREETQYF. The CDR3 DNA reads as TGTGCCAGCAGCCCAAGGAGGGAAGAGACCCAGTACTTC.

The chain combines TRBV4-1 with TRBJ2-3; 14 bases line up with TRBD2. V lost 4 bases to trimming and J lost 6 bases; unmatched junction nucleotides: 15. Germline-derived CDR1 and CDR2 are MGHRA and YSYEKL. This CDR3 is built from 19 residues. The DNA of the CDR3 is TGCGCCAGCAGCCTAACTCCCCCGACTAGCGGGGGGGCCGCGGATACGCAGTATTTT. Its protein is CASSLTPPTSGGAADTQYF.

The V and J genes are TRBV5-4 and TRBJ1-1; 8 bases are a match to TRBD1. Germline values: CDR1 SGHNT, CDR2 YYREEE (reference sequence). The CDR3 runs to 15 residues. The trim removed 2 bases at V and 3 bases at J, leaving 6 bases unmatched. The CDR3, as DNA: TGTGCCAGCAGCTTTGACAGGGGTCGAGACACTGAAGCTTTCTTT. Protein sequence: CASSFDRGRDTEAFF.

Regarding this clone: The junction shows a germline mismatch at one end, possibly a read error. Written as DNA, the CDR3 is TGTGCCGCCAGCAGACAACTAGCGGCGAACTCCTACAATGAGCAGTTCTTC. Its translation is CAASRQLAANSYNEQFF. The chain joins TRBV15 to TRBJ2-1; TRBD2 matches 8 bases. This CDR3 comprises 17 residues. Germline V gene data show CDR1 as LNHNV and CDR2 as YYDKDF (reference sequence).

The chain uses TRBV21-1 and TRBJ2-7; TRBD2, as called in the table, went unchecked against the DNA. TRBV21-1 represents a pseudogene. The CDR3 runs to 15 residues. This CDR3 reads CASSLASYNSYEQYF. Written as DNA, the CDR3 is TGTGCCAGCAGCCTCGCTAGTTACAATTCCTACGAGCAGTACTTC.

This clone appeared a few times. This sample includes further DNA sequences coding for the same CDR3. This chain connects TRBV5-1 to TRBJ2-3; TRBD2 aligns across 11 bases. Germline V gene sequence: CDR1 SGHRS, CDR2 YFSETQ. This CDR3 contains 17 residues. With V trimmed by 5 bases and J by 2 bases, 10 bases remained unmatched. CDR3 in DNA: TGCGCCAGCAGTCTTAGCGGGGGGGCCCCCCCCACAGATACGCAGTATTTT. It translates to CASSLSGGAPPTDTQYF.

This chain uses TRBV9 with TRBJ1-2; no firm D call. CDR1 is SGDLS and CDR2 is YYNGEE in the germline V gene. The CDR3 loop spans 14 amino acids. The V end lost 0 bases, the J end lost 4 bases, and 10 bases lay between the germline ends. CDR3 sequence (DNA): TGTGCCAGCAGCGTAGGAGACGGGAGCTATGGCTACACCTTC. This translates into CASSVGDGSYGYTF.

The chain is built from TRBV5-1 and TRBJ2-5; 12 nucleotides line up with TRBD1. Trimming removed 4 bases from V and 0 bases from J; junction bases left unmatched: 4. Germline CDR1 is SGHRS and CDR2 is YFSETQ. The CDR3 loop spans 16 amino acids. Written as DNA, the CDR3 is TGCGCCAGCAGCGGGGGGACAGGGGGCTACCAAGAGACCCAGTACTTC. Protein: CASSGGTGGYQETQYF.

The chain is built from TRBV7-9 and TRBJ1-2, with 7 bases lining up with TRBD1. This CDR3 contains 14 residues. V gave up 5 bases and J gave up 4 bases; unmatched junction bases: 7. Per germline, CDR1 SEHNR and CDR2 FQNEAQ (reference sequence). The CDR3 protein is CASSLRQGPYGYTF. The CDR3 DNA sequence: TGTGCCAGCAGCCTAAGACAGGGACCCTATGGCTACACCTTC.

This chain connects TRBV5-6 to TRBJ2-3; 15 bases map to TRBD2. CDR3 length equals 17 residues. The V gene's germline CDR1 is SGHDT and CDR2 YYEEEE. V lost 1 base, J lost 6 bases, and 6 bases stayed unmatched. CDR3 nucleotides: TGTGCCAGCAGCTTGTACCGCGGACTAGCGGGAGGGGATACGCAGTATTTT. It yields the protein CASSLYRGLAGGDTQYF.

The chain combines TRBV18 with TRBJ2-7, with D possibly matching TRBD1 (7 bases). From germline, CDR1 is KGHSH and CDR2 LQKENI. CDR3 size: 15 residues. V lost 4 bases and J lost 6, with 19 bases in between. The CDR3: CASSHLTGTAAEQYF. The CDR3 nucleotides are TGTGCCAGCTCACACCTGACAGGGACTGCCGCCGAGCAGTACTTC.

The chain combines TRBV29-1 with TRBJ1-3; the match to TRBD1 covers 8 bases. The junction had 3 bases not matched to a gene; V was cut back by 7 bases and J by 4 bases. Germline V gene lookup returns CDR1 SQVTM and CDR2 ANQGSEA. The CDR3 length is 12 residues. DNA for the CDR3: TGCAGCGCCGACAGGGGAGGAAACACCATATATTTT. Its translation is CSADRGGNTIYF.

The J gene is TRBJ1-4, the V gene TRBV28; TRBD1 might be the D (5 bases). The CDR3 spans 14 residues. Trimming took off 6 bases at V and 0 bases at J, with 8 bases between the two ends. Germline CDR1 and CDR2: MDHEN and SYDVKM. The CDR3 loop is CASSRQTTNEKLFF. CDR3 sequence (DNA): TGTGCCAGCAGCCGACAGACAACTAATGAAAAACTGTTTTTT.

This clone was seen only a few times. The V gene is TRBV11-2, the J gene TRBJ2-5; 9 bases match TRBD2. The CDR3 consists of 16 residues. V lost 1 base to trimming and J lost 5 bases; unmatched junction nucleotides: 8. Looked up from germline, CDR1 is SGHAT and CDR2 is FQNNGV. The CDR3 spells CASSLVGSGRVETQYF. The DNA of the CDR3 is TGTGCCAGCAGCTTAGTCGGTAGCGGGAGAGTGGAGACCCAGTACTTC.

This chain joins TRBV11-2 and TRBJ2-7; 8 positions agree with TRBD2. Germline-derived CDR1 and CDR2 are SGHAT and FQNNGV. This CDR3 spans 16 amino acids. The V and J ends lost 0 bases and 1 base, in that order; junction bases with no gene match: 5. The CDR3 nucleotides read TGTGCCAGCAGCTTAGAATCTAGCGGGCTTTCCTACGAGCAGTACTTC. This encodes CASSLESSGLSYEQYF.

The V call is TRBV2, the J call TRBJ1-6; 7 bases align to TRBD1. CDR1 is SNHLY, CDR2 FYNNEI, per germline. This CDR3 region has 15 residues. V was pared by 2 bases and J by 6 bases, with 4 bases of the junction left unmatched. The CDR3 sequence is CASSERDRANSPLHF. CDR3 bases: TGTGCCAGCAGTGAACGGGACAGAGCTAATTCACCCCTCCACTTT. Filled out from reference TRBV2 and TRBJ1-6, the complete variable domain reads EPEVTQTPSHQVTQMGQEVILRCVPISNHLYFYWYRQILGQKVEFLVSFYNNEISEKSEIFDDQFSVERPDGSNFTLKIRSTKLEDSAMYFCASSERDRANSPLHFGNGTRLTVT.